This T cell receptor (beta chain) was sequenced for a study of tumor-infiltrating lymphocytes in oesophageal squamous cell carcinoma. TCRdb redid the calling of the PCR reads with MiXCR, one entry per CDR3 protein. The sample holds approximately 15,000 distinct CDR3 sequences, over 50% seen once. Germline CDR1 is SGHNT and CDR2 is YENEEA. CDR3 size: 14 residues. V lost 3 bases and J 5 bases, leaving 11 bases between the germline ends. This clonotype was obtained from a female donor with esophageal squamous cell carcinoma. This chain joins TRBV11-3 and TRBJ2-1, with D perhaps TRBD2 (6 bases). The sequencing sample was made of esophageal tumor tissue. The CDR3 is CASSLVSGNNEQFF. CDR3 bases: TGTGCCAGCAGCTTGGTTAGCGGCAACAATGAGCAGTTCTTC.